This T cell receptor (beta chain) emerged from a study of shared clonotypes between healthy human individuals. Only in-frame clones appear in the TCRdb table, and some are missing; sequencing was by immunoSEQ multiplex PCR. The sample has roughly 2,500,000 clones; 80% to 95% are singletons. The CDR3 sequence is 14 residues long. Germline V gene lookup returns CDR1 MNHNS and CDR2 SASEGT. Trimming shortened V by 5 bases and J by 0 bases, and 10 bases separated the two germline ends. Input material: naive CD4+ T cells from PBMCs. Noted subset: CD45RA+ positively selected. The sequence was obtained from a man aged 18 to 29 in good health. Some clones in this sample may be carry-over from other donors' samples. The V gene is TRBV6-1, the J gene TRBJ2-5, with D maybe TRBD1 (5 bases). CDR3 loop: CASSRTRDQETQYF. The DNA for the CDR3 is TGTGCCAGCAGTCGGACAAGGGACCAAGAGACCCAGTACTTC.